This T cell receptor (beta chain) originates from a study of cytomegalovirus exposure and HLA in healthy donors. A remark on this clone: Its antigen is unknown.

Profiled with immunoSEQ multiplex PCR; TCRdb holds only in-frame clones, not every one. In the table there are some 110,000 clones, approximately 89% of which are singletons. Germline CDR1 is MNHNS and CDR2 is SASEGT. CDR3 size: 14 residues. Trimming cost V 6 bases and J 5 bases; bases outside gene matches: 8. Study-wide points: The study flagged around 150 TCR beta chains as cytomegalovirus-associated.

Material for sequencing was PBMCs. This receptor was taken from a man between 18 and 29 years old in good health and CMV-seronegative. This sequence joins TRBV6-1 and TRBJ1-2, with 8 bases identical to TRBD1. For the CDR3, the DNA is TGTGCCAGCAGAAAACAGGGGGTTCTTTATGGCTACACCTTC. Translation: CASRKQGVLYGYTF.